These 29 T cell receptor beta chains share one sample of origin, sequenced in a study of radiation and T cells in renal cell carcinoma. The data were produced by immunoSEQ multiplex PCR, yet TCRdb's version contains in-frame clones alone and is incomplete. Of about 16,000 clones in the sample, roughly 50% were seen once. As for treatment: 15 Gy SBRT to primary tumor, nephrectomy 4 weeks later. The sequences come from tumor tissue, collected from a patient whose treatment included radiotherapy and nephrectomy. The origin of the receptors is a woman aged 55 to 70 with renal cell carcinoma.

The rearrangement joins TRBV5-1 to TRBJ2-2; 9 nucleotides line up with TRBD2. Germline V gives CDR1 SGHRS, CDR2 YFSETQ. Trimming removed 4 bases from V and 0 bases from J; junction bases left unmatched: 10. There are 18 residues in the CDR3. The CDR3 is CASSHTPAGGANTGELFF. The CDR3 bases are TGCGCCAGCAGCCATACCCCAGCGGGGGGTGCGAACACCGGGGAGCTGTTTTTT.

This clone appeared a few times. This sequence joins TRBV7-9 and TRBJ2-2; D might be TRBD2 (6 bases). Germline CDR1 reads SEHNR; CDR2 reads FQNEAQ (reference sequence). CDR3 length equals 15 residues. The V end was cut by 1 base, the J end by 0 bases, with 6 bases between. Here the CDR3 DNA reads TGTGCCAGCAGCTTAGGACTAGCGAACACCGGGGAGCTGTTTTTT. Its translation is CASSLGLANTGELFF.

This clone was counted only a few times. With a far larger clone one base away, a read error is the likely cause. CDR3 protein: CASSEGSLNEKLFF. CDR3 bases: TGTGCCAGCAGCGAAGGGTCCCTTAATGAAAAACTGTTTTTT. This chain joins TRBV6-5 and TRBJ1-4; D remains ambiguous. CDR1 and CDR2 (germline): MNHEY, SVGAGI. With 6 bases removed from V and 4 bases from J, the gap between germline ends came to 12 bases. This CDR3 contains 14 residues.

This clone was found a few times. The CDR3 nucleotides are TGTGCCAGCAGGCAGGGGGCCCGGCAGCCCCAGCATTTT. Translated: CASRQGARQPQHF. V gene TRBV28 combines with J gene TRBJ1-5; 8 bases agree with TRBD1. CDR1 is MDHEN and CDR2 is SYDVKM in the germline V gene. The CDR3 runs 13 residues. With V trimmed by 6 bases and J by 7 bases, 5 bases remained unmatched.

The rearrangement links TRBV9 to TRBJ2-4; unclear D gene. This CDR3 has 16 residues. V lost 0 bases, J lost 0 bases, and 10 bases lay in between. Germline CDR1 SGDLS, CDR2 YYNGEE. In DNA, the CDR3 is TGTGCCAGCAGCGTAGGTCCCGCCCCAGCCAAAAACATTCAGTACTTC. Residues: CASSVGPAPAKNIQYF.

This clone has only a few counts. It differs at one base from a far larger clone, so likely a read error. J is TRBJ1-2 and V is TRBV5-4, with D possibly TRBD1 on 5 matching bases. This CDR3 has 16 residues. Trimming took off 2 bases at V and 0 bases at J, with 14 bases between the two ends. Germline lookup yields CDR1 SGHNT and CDR2 YYREEE (reference sequence). CDR3 in amino acids: CASSLHPQGSNYGYTF. The CDR3 DNA is TGTGCCAGCAGCTTACACCCCCAGGGCTCTAACTATGGCTACACCTTC.

This clone was detected a few times. The chain carries TRBV15 and TRBJ2-5; TRBD1 agrees at 12 bases. V dropped 2 bases and J dropped 4; count of bases not matched to a gene: 2. This CDR3 comprises 15 residues. Germline V gene lookup returns CDR1 LNHNV and CDR2 YYDKDF (reference sequence). CDR3 coding DNA: TGTGCCACCAGCAGACGGGACAGGGGGCGAGAGACCCAGTACTTC. Its translation is CATSRRDRGRETQYF. Full variable domain (rest looked up from reference TRBV15 and TRBJ2-5): DAMVIQNPRYQVTQFGKPVTLSCSQTLNHNVMYWYQQKSSQAPKLLFHYYDKDFNNEADTPDNFQSRRPNTSFCFLDIRSPGLGDTAMYLCATSRRDRGRETQYFGPGTRLLVL.

V gene TRBV6-5 combines with J gene TRBJ1-2; TRBD1 might be the D (5 bases). V lost 2 bases and J 8 bases, leaving 18 bases between the germline ends. This CDR3 has 15 residues. Looked up from germline, CDR1 is MNHEY and CDR2 is SVGAGI. CDR3 region: CASSYGVREEGGYTF. The CDR3 DNA reads as TGTGCCAGCAGTTACGGGGTCAGGGAGGAAGGGGGCTACACCTTC.

The V and J genes are TRBV7-6 and TRBJ2-7, with D tentatively TRBD1 (5 bases). The V end was cut by 3 bases, the J end by 1 base, with 13 bases between. The germline V gene has CDR1 SGHVS and CDR2 FNYEAQ. This CDR3 spans 15 amino acids. The CDR3 loop is CASSLRQQGSYEQYF. CDR3 coding DNA: TGTGCCAGCAGCTTGAGACAGCAAGGGTCCTACGAGCAGTACTTC.

There are a few counts of this clone. The chain employs TRBV29-1 and TRBJ2-5; D is unclear. This CDR3 has 13 amino acids. V was cut by 3 bases and J by 1 base, with 9 bases left in between. From germline, CDR1 is SQVTM and CDR2 ANQGSEA. The CDR3, as DNA: TGCAGCGTTGATATTTCTAGCCAAGAGACCCAGTACTTC. This translates into CSVDISSQETQYF.

V and J are TRBV14 and TRBJ2-3, with 13 bases that match TRBD2. Germline V gene sequence: CDR1 SGHDN, CDR2 FVKESK. The trim removed 5 bases at V and 6 bases at J, leaving 11 bases unmatched. This CDR3 is 17 amino acids long. CDR3 in amino acids: CASSKFGTSGVRDTQYF. The CDR3 DNA reads TGTGCCAGCAGCAAATTCGGGACTAGCGGGGTCCGCGATACGCAGTATTTT. Combining the CDR3 with reference TRBV14 and TRBJ2-3 gives the whole variable domain EAGVTQFPSHSVIEKGQTVTLRCDPISGHDNLYWYRRVMGKEIKFLLHFVKESKQDESGMPNNRFLAERTGGTYSTLKVQPAELEDSGVYFCASSKFGTSGVRDTQYFGPGTRLTVL.

This clone turned up a few times. The rearrangement uses TRBV19 and TRBJ1-2; 7 nucleotides align to TRBD1. There are 14 residues in the CDR3. The germline V gene has CDR1 LNHDA and CDR2 SQIVND (reference sequence). V lost 4 bases, J lost 6 bases, and 8 bases stayed unmatched. DNA for the CDR3: TGTGCCAGTAGTACCGGGACAGTCCCACATGGCTACACCTTC. Residues: CASSTGTVPHGYTF.

The chain is built from TRBV6-4 and TRBJ2-3, with D unclear. Per germline, CDR1 MRHNA and CDR2 SNTAGT. The CDR3 sequence is 14 residues long. V was cut by 0 bases and J by 9 bases, with 13 bases left in between. This chain's CDR3 is CASSDSIETKTQYF. The CDR3 DNA follows: TGTGCCAGCAGTGACTCGATTGAGACGAAGACGCAGTATTTT.

The table lists this clone with many counts. The chain employs TRBV28 and TRBJ1-2, with D possibly matching TRBD1 (5 bases). The CDR3 consists of 12 residues. Germline V lookup: CDR1 MDHEN, CDR2 SYDVKM. Trimming stripped 8 bases from V and 1 base from J, with 8 bases between. The CDR3 coding sequence is TGTGCCAGCGGGGGGTTTAACTATGGCTACACCTTC. Translation gives CASGGFNYGYTF.

This clone has just a few counts. In the same sample, other DNA sequences code for this CDR3. V usage is TRBV2 and J usage is TRBJ1-2, with D possibly TRBD1 on 6 matching bases. Trimming shortened V by 8 bases and J by 6 bases, and 10 bases separated the two germline ends. The CDR3 length is 11 residues. Germline V gene sequence: CDR1 SNHLY, CDR2 FYNNEI. The CDR3 spells CASGRGNGYTF. The CDR3 bases are TGTGCCAGCGGTAGGGGGAATGGCTACACCTTC.

The chain employs TRBV15 and TRBJ1-1, with D possibly being TRBD1 (6 bases). Germline CDR1 and CDR2: LNHNV and YYDKDF (reference sequence). The CDR3 has 14 amino acids. V lost 1 base and J lost 5, with 11 bases in between. CDR3 sequence: CATSRGGARTEAFF. The DNA of the CDR3 is TGTGCCACCAGCAGAGGGGGGGCGAGGACTGAAGCTTTCTTT. The variable domain in full, with the rest retrieved from reference TRBV15 and TRBJ1-1, is DAMVIQNPRYQVTQFGKPVTLSCSQTLNHNVMYWYQQKSSQAPKLLFHYYDKDFNNEADTPDNFQSRRPNTSFCFLDIRSPGLGDTAMYLCATSRGGARTEAFFGQGTRLTVV.

The V gene is TRBV9, the J gene TRBJ2-5, with no clear D. The length of the CDR3 is 13 residues. V dropped 4 bases and J dropped 5 bases, with 12 bases sitting between them. Germline V lookup: CDR1 SGDLS, CDR2 YYNGEE. The CDR3 is CASSSSPAETQYF. The CDR3 bases are TGTGCCAGCAGCTCCTCCCCAGCCGAGACCCAGTACTTC.

The V gene is TRBV5-1, the J gene TRBJ2-5; D not certain. CDR1 and CDR2 (germline): SGHRS, YFSETQ. V was clipped by 2 bases and J by 2 bases, with 7 bases between them. The length of the CDR3 is 13 residues. The CDR3 DNA follows: TGCGCCAGCAGCTTTATTGGGCAAGAGACCCAGTACTTC. Protein: CASSFIGQETQYF.

The genes are TRBV7-3 and TRBJ1-6; the D gene is possibly TRBD1 (5 bases). CDR1 and CDR2 from the germline V gene are SGHTA and FQGTGA. The V gene lost 4 bases and the J gene lost 7 bases, with 14 bases spanning the gap. The CDR3 loop spans 15 amino acids. CDR3 residues: CASSSLGDPNSPLHF. The DNA of the CDR3 is TGTGCCAGCAGCTCCCTTGGGGACCCAAATTCACCCCTCCACTTT. Combining the CDR3 with reference TRBV7-3 and TRBJ1-6 gives the whole variable domain GAGVSQTPSNKVTEKGKYVELRCDPISGHTALYWYRQSLGQGPEFLIYFQGTGAADDSGLPNDRFFAVRPEGSVSTLKIQRTERGDSAVYLCASSSLGDPNSPLHFGNGTRLTVT.

The chain employs TRBV5-8 and TRBJ2-1; 7 positions match TRBD1. V lost 4 bases to trimming and J lost 5 bases; unmatched junction nucleotides: 12. This CDR3 spans 16 amino acids. Germline CDR1 is SGHTS and CDR2 is YDEGEE. The CDR3 sequence: CASSREGGRIHNEQFF. CDR3 bases: TGTGCCAGCAGCAGAGAAGGGGGCCGGATCCACAATGAGCAGTTCTTC.

The rearrangement uses TRBV7-8 and TRBJ2-1; 8 bases agree with TRBD2. Germline V gives CDR1 SGHVS, CDR2 FQNEAQ. V gave up 1 base and J gave up 9 bases; unmatched junction bases: 2. The CDR3 contains 13 residues. The CDR3, as DNA: TGTGCCAGCAGCTTAGGACTAGCGTTTGAGCAGTTCTTC. Translating gives CASSLGLAFEQFF.

The sample holds a few counts of this clone. The rearrangement joins TRBV2 to TRBJ1-5; unclear D gene. The CDR3 length is 15 residues. V gave up 8 bases and J gave up 2 bases, with 16 bases separating them. Germline-derived CDR1 and CDR2 are SNHLY and FYNNEI. The CDR3 DNA reads TGTGCCAGCGGAAAAGATAGCGGTGGCAATCAGCCCCAGCATTTT. Its translation: CASGKDSGGNQPQHF.

The V and J genes are TRBV6-1 and TRBJ2-7, with a weak D call TRBD1 (5 bases). This CDR3 has 14 amino acids. The ends were cut back, 5 bases at V and 2 bases at J, with 13 bases in the middle. Looked up from germline, CDR1 is MNHNS and CDR2 is SASEGT. In nucleotides, the CDR3 is TGTGCCAGCAGTAATCGACAGCCACCCTACGAGCAGTACTTC. Translation gives CASSNRQPPYEQYF.

The chain links TRBV9 to TRBJ1-1; 7 bases map to TRBD1. V lost 4 bases, J lost 2 bases, and 8 bases stayed unmatched. The CDR3 is 15 amino acids. Germline loops: CDR1 SGDLS, CDR2 YYNGEE. DNA of the CDR3: TGTGCCAGCAGCTTACTCGGGACAGATAACACTGAAGCTTTCTTT. Protein: CASSLLGTDNTEAFF.

This chain links TRBV15 with TRBJ2-1; weak D call: TRBD2 (5 bases). The CDR3 runs 15 residues. V was pared by 1 base and J by 3 bases, with 10 bases between. Germline CDR1 and CDR2: LNHNV and YYDKDF (reference sequence). CDR3 in amino acids: CATSRVSGYYNEQFF. CDR3 DNA: TGTGCCACCAGCAGAGTCTCGGGATACTACAATGAGCAGTTCTTC.

The chain links TRBV19 to TRBJ1-2; D is undetermined. V was shortened by 0 bases and J by 5 bases, with 7 bases between the two germline ends. Germline values: CDR1 LNHDA, CDR2 SQIVND (reference sequence). The CDR3 sequence is 13 residues long. CDR3 DNA sequence: TGTGCCAGTAGTATAGACAACAGTTATGGCTACACCTTC. It translates to CASSIDNSYGYTF.

The gene calls are TRBV7-3 and TRBJ2-5, with a tentative D call TRBD1 (5 bases). V was clipped by 5 bases and J by 4 bases, with 11 bases between them. The germline CDR1 and CDR2 sequences are SGHTA and FQGTGA. This CDR3 comprises 13 residues. CDR3 in amino acids: CASSQGVGETQYF. The CDR3 DNA reads as TGTGCCAGCAGCCAAGGGGTCGGAGAGACCCAGTACTTC. Combining the CDR3 with reference TRBV7-3 and TRBJ2-5 gives the whole variable domain GAGVSQTPSNKVTEKGKYVELRCDPISGHTALYWYRQSLGQGPEFLIYFQGTGAADDSGLPNDRFFAVRPEGSVSTLKIQRTERGDSAVYLCASSQGVGETQYFGPGTRLLVL.

This clone was found many times. The chain carries TRBV2 and TRBJ2-7; D gene uncertain. Deletions cut 5 bases from V and 6 bases from J, with 14 bases between. Germline V gene lookup returns CDR1 SNHLY and CDR2 FYNNEI. The CDR3 consists of 13 residues. The CDR3 is CASSPLSIIEQYF. The CDR3 DNA is TGTGCCAGCAGTCCTTTGTCAATTATCGAGCAGTACTTC.

This clone was detected only a few times. The chain couples TRBV6-5 to TRBJ2-3, with 9 positions matching TRBD2. J gave up 9 bases and V 0 bases, and 1 base lay outside the gene matches. The CDR3 extends over 13 amino acids. The V gene's germline CDR1 is MNHEY and CDR2 SVGAGI. The CDR3 nucleotides are TGTGCCAGCAGTTACTCTCTAGCGGGGACGCAGTATTTT. The encoded protein is CASSYSLAGTQYF.